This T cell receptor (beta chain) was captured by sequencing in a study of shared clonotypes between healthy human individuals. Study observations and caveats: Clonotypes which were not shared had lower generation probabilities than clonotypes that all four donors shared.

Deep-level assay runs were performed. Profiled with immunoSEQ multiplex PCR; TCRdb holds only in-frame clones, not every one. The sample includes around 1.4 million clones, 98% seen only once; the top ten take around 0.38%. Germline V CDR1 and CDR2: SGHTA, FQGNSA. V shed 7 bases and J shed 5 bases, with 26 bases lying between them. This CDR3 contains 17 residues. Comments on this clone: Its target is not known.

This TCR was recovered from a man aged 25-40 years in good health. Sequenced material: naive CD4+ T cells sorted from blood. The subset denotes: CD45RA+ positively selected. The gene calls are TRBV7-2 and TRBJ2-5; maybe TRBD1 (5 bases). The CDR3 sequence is CASTQPRRKASGETQYF. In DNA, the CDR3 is TGTGCCAGCACCCAGCCGCGGCGGAAGGCCTCAGGGGAGACCCAGTACTTC.